The next 10 T cell receptor beta chains were all read from a single sample in a study of T-cell reconstitution after alpha-beta-depleted transplantation in children. The TCRbeta library was prepared with unique molecular identifiers. TCRdb re-called the PCR reads through MiXCR, storing one row per CDR3 protein. Found here are about 600,000 distinct CDR3 sequences, 8% to 11% of them singletons; the top ten hold roughly 4%. This specimen was PBMCs from the stem cell graft donor, taken from the stem cell graft. These receptors were taken from a human donor who donated a stem cell graft to a child with acute myeloid leukemia.

The gene calls are TRBV6-1 and TRBJ2-1, with 11 bases identical to TRBD2. Germline trimming cut 6 bases from V and 6 bases from J; bases unmatched to any gene: 7. CDR3 length: 15 amino acids. The germline V gene has CDR1 MNHNS and CDR2 SASEGT. CDR3 nucleotide sequence: TGTGCCAGCAGGAATAGCGGGAGGGCCCTCAATGAGCAGTTCTTC. Residues: CASRNSGRALNEQFF.

This clonotype has a handful of counts. The rearrangement links TRBV25-1 to TRBJ1-3; D gene ambiguous. The CDR3 is 16 residues long. Per the germline V gene, CDR1 is MGHDK and CDR2 is SYGVNS. Trimming removed 4 bases from V and 0 bases from J, with 13 bases in between. This chain's CDR3 is CASSVGGPRSGNTIYF. The CDR3 bases are TGTGCCAGCAGTGTTGGAGGCCCGCGCTCTGGAAACACCATATATTTT.

The sample holds many counts of this clonotype. V gene TRBV4-3 combines with J gene TRBJ1-1; no clear D gene. V lost 2 bases to trimming and J lost 4 bases, with 5 bases between them. The germline CDR1 and CDR2 sequences are LGHNA and YSLEER. The CDR3 consists of 12 residues. CDR3 region: CASSQLGTEAFF. Here the CDR3 DNA reads TGCGCCAGCAGCCAACTGGGCACTGAAGCTTTCTTT.

The CDR3 reads CASSEQLARGEQFF. DNA for the CDR3: TGTGCCAGCAGCGAACAACTAGCGAGAGGTGAGCAGTTCTTC. The chain is built from TRBV5-6 and TRBJ2-1; TRBD2 agrees at 7 bases. The CDR3 has 14 residues. The germline V gene encodes CDR1 SGHDT and CDR2 YYEEEE. Germline trimming cut 4 bases from V and 9 bases from J; bases unmatched to any gene: 10.

V usage is TRBV6-2 or TRBV6-3 and J usage is TRBJ2-7; a possible D gene is TRBD2 (7 bases). The V end was cut by 7 bases, the J end by 2 bases, with 15 bases between. The CDR3 is made up of 14 amino acids. The germline gives CDR1 MNHEY, CDR2 SVGEGT. CDR3 region: CASTLRGGTYEQYF. The CDR3 DNA follows: TGTGCCAGCACCCTCCGCGGGGGCACCTACGAGCAGTACTTC.

This clonotype was seen more than once but under ten times. The chain combines TRBV6-5 with TRBJ1-2; D might be TRBD1 (5 bases). With 5 bases removed from V and 8 bases from J, the gap between germline ends came to 27 bases. Germline assignment: CDR1 MNHEY and CDR2 SVGAGI. The CDR3 contains 17 residues. CDR3 nucleotides: TGTGCCAGCAGTCGCCTGCGGCAGGGCGGGAGGCTGTCGGGCTACACCTTC. Protein sequence: CASSRLRQGGRLSGYTF.

Ten or more counts support this clonotype. The chain is built from TRBV29-1 and TRBJ1-3; D gene uncertain. V lost 4 bases to trimming and J lost 0 bases, with 7 bases between them. CDR3 size: 13 residues. Germline CDR1 reads SQVTM; CDR2 reads ANQGSEA. In DNA, the CDR3 is TGCAGCGTTGGGACGGCCTCTGGAAACACCATATATTTT. Protein product: CSVGTASGNTIYF.

Ten or more counts support this clonotype. V gene TRBV15 combines with J gene TRBJ2-7, with 7 bases that match TRBD2. J lost 0 bases, V lost 3 bases, and 5 bases had no gene match. The germline CDR1 and CDR2 sequences are LNHNV and YYDKDF (reference sequence). The CDR3 extends over 15 amino acids. DNA of the CDR3: TGTGCCACCAGCAGGTCGGGGGGTGGCTCCTACGAGCAGTACTTC. Its translation is CATSRSGGGSYEQYF.

The table lists this clonotype with many counts. This rearrangement joins TRBV10-3 to TRBJ2-2; D unclear. Trimming stripped 10 bases from V and 6 bases from J, with 9 bases between. Germline V gene data show CDR1 as ENHRY and CDR2 as SYGVKD. This CDR3 has 11 residues. The CDR3: CATTRSGELFF. The CDR3 DNA follows: TGTGCCACCACAAGGTCCGGGGAGCTGTTTTTT.

This clonotype was seen many times. J is TRBJ2-7 and V is TRBV9, with 8 bases aligning to TRBD2. The CDR3 is made up of 17 amino acids. The trim removed 0 bases at V and 5 bases at J, leaving 13 bases unmatched. CDR1 is SGDLS and CDR2 is YYNGEE in the germline V gene. DNA of the CDR3: TGTGCCAGCAGCGTAGCCGGTAGTGTAGCGGGAACCCACGAGCAGTACTTC. Translated, it gives CASSVAGSVAGTHEQYF. Looking up the rest from reference TRBV9 and TRBJ2-7 gives the full variable domain: DSGVTQTPKHLITATGQRVTLRCSPRSGDLSVYWYQQSLDQGLQFLIQYYNGEERAKGNILERFSAQQFPDLHSELNLSSLELGDSALYFCASSVAGSVAGTHEQYFGPGTRLTVT.